This TCR beta chain was recovered during a study of long-term antiretroviral therapy in people with HIV. Study-wide context: The 2015 immediate-ART recommendation was preceded by the earliest samples by about a decade.

Every specimen provided about 1-10 million cryopreserved PBMC before DNA extraction took place. By sample fraction, this clone is medium-sized. V was cut by 2 bases and J by 1 base, with 3 bases left in between. The germline V gene encodes CDR1 WNHNN and CDR2 SYGVQD (reference sequence). The CDR3 is 13 amino acids. Run at survey level, the immunoSEQ assay was version v3.0. Clones were read by immunoSEQ multiplex PCR, and TCRdb kept only the in-frame ones, dropping some. The table lists 25,000 to 30,000 clones, 75% to 90% of them singletons. The V call is TRBV10-1, the J call TRBJ1-5; D not certain. This sequence originates from a man younger than 40 with HIV. Here the sequenced sample was unsorted PBMCs, taken almost 2.9 years after starting antiretroviral therapy. The CDR3 protein is CASSEKSNQPQHF. In DNA, the CDR3 is TGCGCCAGCAGTGAGAAGAGCAATCAGCCCCAGCATTTT.